Sequencing of this T cell receptor beta chain was carried out in a study of cytomegalovirus exposure and HLA in healthy donors. General study findings and limits: Sequences of the TCR beta chain were said to predict the HLA-A and HLA-B alleles of most subjects accurately. Earlier analysis yielded a pattern in which most TCR beta V segments were productive about 87% or about 30% of the time.

Germline V gene lookup returns CDR1 LNHNV and CDR2 YYDKDF (reference sequence). The V end was cut by 8 bases, the J end by 8 bases, with 20 bases between. This CDR3 region has 14 residues. As regards this clone: Its antigen remains unidentified.

PCR used 60 Vbeta primers and 13 Jbeta primers. Generated by immunoSEQ multiplex PCR, the TCRdb table keeps only in-frame clones and is missing some. The data contain 250,000 to 350,000 clones, 70% to 90% of them singletons. This sequence originates from a man in his forties or fifties in good health and CMV-seropositive. Sequencing used PBMCs. V and J are TRBV15 and TRBJ2-3, with unresolved D. CDR3 DNA sequence: TGTGCCACCTCCCGAGATCTCGTGTACGGTACGCAGTATTTT. Its protein product is CATSRDLVYGTQYF.